These 26 T cell receptor beta chains were sequenced from one sample in a study of T cells expressing NK-cell markers. No DNA is given; TCRdb re-called the 5' RACE reads and lists each CDR3 protein once. The sample table includes about 380,000 distinct CDR3 sequences. Sequences were obtained from blood T cells: a sorted CD56 or NKG2C T cell subset, CD4+ or CD8+ T cells, or bulk PBMC T cells (not recorded which). The source of these receptors is a man aged 18-69 years in good health.

This chain links TRBV3-1 with TRBJ1-1. The V gene's germline CDR1 is LGHDT and CDR2 YNNKEL (reference sequence). This CDR3 has 15 residues. The CDR3 is CASSPQGPLNTEAFF. Using reference TRBV3-1 and TRBJ1-1 for the parts outside the CDR3, the full variable domain is DTAVSQTPKYLVTQMGNDKSIKCEQNLGHDTMYWYKQDSKKFLKIMFSYNNKELIINETVPNRFSPKSPDKAHLNLHINSLELGDSAVYFCASSPQGPLNTEAFFGQGTRLTVV.

The gene calls are TRBV5-1 and TRBJ1-4; TCRdb's D gene call, TRBD1, goes unchecked for lack of DNA. The CDR3 extends over 15 amino acids. The germline V gene encodes CDR1 SGHRS and CDR2 YFSETQ. CDR3: CASSPPGQGDLKLFF.

The V and J genes are TRBV18 and TRBJ1-4; the TCRdb D gene call, TRBD1, has no DNA to confirm it. Germline CDR1 reads KGHSH; CDR2 reads LQKENI. This CDR3 contains 17 residues. CDR3 sequence reads: CASSSRGQFATNEKLFF.

The CDR3 here is CASGLVLGQKGSGNTIYF. The chain couples TRBV12-5 to TRBJ1-3. Germline CDR1 LGHNT, CDR2 FRNRAP. CDR3 length: 18 residues.

This chain's CDR3 is CASSLVGDGKANYGYTF. This chain connects TRBV7-2 to TRBJ1-2; the D call from TCRdb, TRBD1, cannot be confirmed without DNA. The CDR3 loop spans 17 amino acids. Germline V gives CDR1 SGHTA, CDR2 FQGNSA.

The chain is built from TRBV12-3 or TRBV12-4 and TRBJ1-1; TCRdb proposes TRBD1, but this gene call is untestable without DNA. The CDR3 sequence is 17 residues long. The CDR3 loop is CASSPIGGTDQNTEAFF.

This rearrangement joins TRBV2 to TRBJ2-3. Germline V CDR1 and CDR2: SNHLY, FYNNEI. The CDR3 spans 14 residues. The CDR3 loop is CASTTPTSTDTQYF.

The chain uses TRBV5-1 and TRBJ2-7. The CDR3 spans 15 residues. Germline V gene data show CDR1 as SGHRS and CDR2 as YFSETQ. CDR3 amino acids: CASSLGVGLMDEQYF.

This rearrangement joins TRBV7-2 to TRBJ2-1; TCRdb names TRBD2, which stays unverified in the absence of DNA. The CDR3 length is 14 residues. Germline lookup yields CDR1 SGHTA and CDR2 FQGNSA. The CDR3: CASSLRVAGDEQFF.

The chain combines TRBV11-2 with TRBJ2-6; no DNA is available, so the TRBD1 call from TCRdb remains unchecked. The germline gives CDR1 SGHAT, CDR2 FQNNGV. The CDR3 is made up of 18 amino acids. CDR3 region: CASSLMYRERSGANVLTF. The complete variable domain, with remaining parts taken from reference TRBV11-2 and TRBJ2-6, reads EAGVAQSPRYKIIEKRQSVAFWCNPISGHATLYWYQQILGQGPKLLIQFQNNGVVDDSQLPKDRFSAERLKGVDSTLKIQPAKLEDSAVYLCASSLMYRERSGANVLTFGAGSRLTVL.

The gene calls are TRBV19 and TRBJ2-2; as DNA is missing, the TRBD2 call by TCRdb cannot be tested. The CDR3 length is 11 residues. CDR1 LNHDA and CDR2 SQIVND come from the germline V gene (reference sequence). Here the CDR3 reads CASSWTSELFF.

This chain connects TRBV30 to TRBJ1-2. The CDR3 covers 13 residues. Germline CDR1 reads GTSNPN; CDR2 reads SVGIG (reference sequence). This CDR3 is CAWFTWENYGYTF.

J is TRBJ1-1 and V is TRBV2; TCRdb proposes TRBD1, but this gene call is untestable without DNA. Germline V gene lookup returns CDR1 SNHLY and CDR2 FYNNEI. The CDR3 has 12 amino acids. CDR3 sequence: CASGRGYTEAFF.

The CDR3 spells CASSLDGTARYGYTF. V usage is TRBV5-6 and J usage is TRBJ1-2. The CDR3 covers 15 residues. The germline V gene has CDR1 SGHDT and CDR2 YYEEEE.

The chain links TRBV3-1 to TRBJ2-5; TCRdb's assignment of TRBD2 cannot be checked, as there is no DNA. The CDR3 covers 17 residues. CDR1 is LGHDT and CDR2 is YNNKEL in the germline V gene (reference sequence). CDR3 sequence reads: CASSRARRLANEETQYF.

The V and J genes are TRBV29-1 and TRBJ1-1. The CDR3 is 13 residues long. Germline CDR1 reads SQVTM; CDR2 reads ANQGSEA. CDR3 in amino acids: CSVVAARNAEAFF.

V is TRBV5-1 and J is TRBJ1-1. The CDR3 sequence is 13 residues long. CDR1 SGHRS and CDR2 YFSETQ come from the germline V gene. The CDR3 region is CASRGGSSTEAFF.

The rearrangement joins TRBV6-1 to TRBJ2-3; TCRdb's D call of TRBD1 is untestable without DNA. Germline assignment: CDR1 MNHNS and CDR2 SASEGT. There are 16 residues in the CDR3. CDR3 region: CASRTGWVTNTDTQYF.

V and J are TRBV28 and TRBJ2-7. CDR3 length equals 12 residues. Germline CDR1 is MDHEN and CDR2 is SYDVKM. CDR3 region: CASTGSSYEQYF.

This chain uses TRBV7-2 with TRBJ2-7; TCRdb proposes TRBD2, but this gene call is untestable without DNA. CDR1 is SGHTA and CDR2 is FQGNSA in the germline V gene. The CDR3 loop spans 16 amino acids. This chain's CDR3 is CASSGEWDFSSYEQYF.

J is TRBJ2-2 and V is TRBV7-3; there is no DNA to check the TCRdb D call of TRBD1. The CDR3 extends over 16 amino acids. Germline CDR1 reads SGHTA; CDR2 reads FQGTGA. The CDR3: CASSLRDRGGTGELFF.

This chain connects TRBV6-4 to TRBJ1-1. The germline gives CDR1 MRHNA, CDR2 SNTAGT. The CDR3 contains 15 residues. The chain's CDR3 is CASRKTAAGGTEAFF.

The chain links TRBV6-1 to TRBJ2-5. CDR1 and CDR2 from the germline V gene are MNHNS and SASEGT. The CDR3 runs to 14 residues. CDR3 residues: CASSRRHLQETQYF.

The V and J genes are TRBV10-3 and TRBJ2-3; absent DNA, TCRdb's TRBD1 call cannot be checked. The CDR3 is 17 residues long. Germline lookup yields CDR1 ENHRY and CDR2 SYGVKD. Here the CDR3 reads CAISKQKTRGSTDTQYF.

The chain has TRBV29-1 and TRBJ1-1. The CDR3 loop spans 11 amino acids. Germline V gene sequence: CDR1 SQVTM, CDR2 ANQGSEA. The CDR3 sequence is CSPQVRGEAFF.

The gene calls are TRBV5-1 and TRBJ2-5; TCRdb's D gene call, TRBD2, goes unchecked for lack of DNA. The CDR3 extends over 13 amino acids. Germline CDR1 and CDR2: SGHRS and YFSETQ. CDR3 residues: CASSGTSGETQYF.